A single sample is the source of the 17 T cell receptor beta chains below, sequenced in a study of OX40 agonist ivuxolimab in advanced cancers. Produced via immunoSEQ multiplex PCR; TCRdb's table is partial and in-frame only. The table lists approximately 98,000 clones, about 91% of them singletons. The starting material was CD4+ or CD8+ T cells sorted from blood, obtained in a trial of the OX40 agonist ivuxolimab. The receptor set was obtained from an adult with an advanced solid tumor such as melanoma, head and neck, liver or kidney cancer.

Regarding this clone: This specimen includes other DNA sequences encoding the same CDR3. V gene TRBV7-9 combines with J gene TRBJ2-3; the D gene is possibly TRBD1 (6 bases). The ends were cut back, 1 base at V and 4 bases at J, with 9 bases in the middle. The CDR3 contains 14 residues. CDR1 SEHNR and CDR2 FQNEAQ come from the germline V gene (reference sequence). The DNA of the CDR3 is TGTGCCAGCAGCTTAGATGGGGGCGCAGATACGCAGTATTTT. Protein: CASSLDGGADTQYF.

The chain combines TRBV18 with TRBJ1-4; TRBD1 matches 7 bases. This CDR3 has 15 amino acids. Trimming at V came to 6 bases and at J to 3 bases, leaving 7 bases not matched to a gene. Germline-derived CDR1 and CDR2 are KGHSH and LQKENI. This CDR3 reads CASSLGQESNEKLFF. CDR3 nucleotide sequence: TGTGCCAGCTCCCTAGGACAGGAGTCTAATGAAAAACTGTTTTTT.

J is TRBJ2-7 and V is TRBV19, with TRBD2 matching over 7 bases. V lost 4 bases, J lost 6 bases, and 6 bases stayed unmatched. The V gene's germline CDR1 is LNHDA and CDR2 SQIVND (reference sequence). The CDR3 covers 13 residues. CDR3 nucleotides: TGTGCCAGTAGTACCTTCGGGGAGGGCGAGCAGTACTTC. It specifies CASSTFGEGEQYF.

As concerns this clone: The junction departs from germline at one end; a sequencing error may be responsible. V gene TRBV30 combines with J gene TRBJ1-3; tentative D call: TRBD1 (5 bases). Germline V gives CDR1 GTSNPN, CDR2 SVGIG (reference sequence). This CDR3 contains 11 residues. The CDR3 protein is CAWRGEGSDHF. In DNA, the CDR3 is TGTGCCTGGAGGGGAGAGGGGTCAGACCATTTT.

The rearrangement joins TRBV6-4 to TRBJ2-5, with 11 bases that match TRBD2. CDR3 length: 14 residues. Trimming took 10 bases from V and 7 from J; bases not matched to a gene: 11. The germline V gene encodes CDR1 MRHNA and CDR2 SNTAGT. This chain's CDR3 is CATETSGTRGTQYF. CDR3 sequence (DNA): TGTGCCACGGAGACTAGCGGGACCAGGGGGACCCAGTACTTC.

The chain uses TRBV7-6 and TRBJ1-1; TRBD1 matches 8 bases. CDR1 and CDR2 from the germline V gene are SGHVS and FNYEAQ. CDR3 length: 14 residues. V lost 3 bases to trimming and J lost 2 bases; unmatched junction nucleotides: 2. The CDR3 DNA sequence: TGTGCCAGCAGCTTGACAGGGGCAAACACTGAAGCTTTCTTT. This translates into CASSLTGANTEAFF.

This chain's CDR3 is CASSYGQGPDTQYF. The CDR3 DNA is TGTGCCAGCAGTTACGGACAGGGGCCAGATACGCAGTATTTT. The rearrangement joins TRBV6-5 to TRBJ2-3, with 9 bases aligning to TRBD1. The CDR3 has 14 residues. The germline gives CDR1 MNHEY, CDR2 SVGAGI. With 2 bases clipped from V and 4 bases from J, the junction kept 1 base outside the gene matches.

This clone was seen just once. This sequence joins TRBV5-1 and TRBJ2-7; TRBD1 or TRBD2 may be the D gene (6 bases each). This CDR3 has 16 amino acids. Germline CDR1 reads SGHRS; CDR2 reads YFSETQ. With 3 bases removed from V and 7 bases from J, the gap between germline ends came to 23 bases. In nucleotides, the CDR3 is TGCGCCAGCAGCTCCCAGGGGACTTCCGAAGTTGGGGAGCAGTACTTC. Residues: CASSSQGTSEVGEQYF.

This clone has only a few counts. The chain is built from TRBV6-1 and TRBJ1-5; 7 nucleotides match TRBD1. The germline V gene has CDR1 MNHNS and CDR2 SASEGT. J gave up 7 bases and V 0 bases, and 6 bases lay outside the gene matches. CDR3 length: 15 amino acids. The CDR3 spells CASSEAFQGDQPQHF. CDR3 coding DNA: TGTGCCAGCAGTGAAGCGTTCCAGGGGGACCAGCCCCAGCATTTT.

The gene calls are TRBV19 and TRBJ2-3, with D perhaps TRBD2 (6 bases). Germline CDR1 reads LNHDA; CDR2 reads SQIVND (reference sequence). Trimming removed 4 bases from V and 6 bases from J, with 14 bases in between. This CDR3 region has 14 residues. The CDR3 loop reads CASSRAGRGDTQYF. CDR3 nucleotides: TGTGCCAGTAGTAGAGCGGGCCGTGGGGATACGCAGTATTTT.

CDR3 nucleotides: TGTGCCTGGAGGCCGACTAGCGGTCCCTACAATGAGCAGTTCTTC. It codes for CAWRPTSGPYNEQFF. The chain employs TRBV30 and TRBJ2-1; 9 bases map to TRBD2. CDR1 is GTSNPN, CDR2 SVGIG, per germline (reference sequence). CDR3 length: 15 amino acids. Unmatched junction bases numbered 5, after V lost 3 bases and J lost 2 bases. The variable domain in full, with the rest retrieved from reference TRBV30 and TRBJ2-1, is SQTIHQWPATLVQPVGSPLSLECTVEGTSNPNLYWYRQAAGRGLQLLFYSVGIGQISSEVPQNLSASRPQDRQFILSSKKLLLSDSGFYLCAWRPTSGPYNEQFFGPGTRLTVL.

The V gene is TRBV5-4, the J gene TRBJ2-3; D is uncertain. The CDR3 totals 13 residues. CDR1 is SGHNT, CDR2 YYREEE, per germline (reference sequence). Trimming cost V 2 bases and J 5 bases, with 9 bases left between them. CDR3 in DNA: TGTGCCAGCAGCTTCCGGACCCAAGATACGCAGTATTTT. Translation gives CASSFRTQDTQYF.

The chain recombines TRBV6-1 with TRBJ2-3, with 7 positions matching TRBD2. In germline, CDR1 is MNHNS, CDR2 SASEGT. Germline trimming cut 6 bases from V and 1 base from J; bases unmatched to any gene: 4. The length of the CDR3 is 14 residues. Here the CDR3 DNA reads TGTGCCAGCAGAACTAGCGTAGGCACAGATACGCAGTATTTT. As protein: CASRTSVGTDTQYF.

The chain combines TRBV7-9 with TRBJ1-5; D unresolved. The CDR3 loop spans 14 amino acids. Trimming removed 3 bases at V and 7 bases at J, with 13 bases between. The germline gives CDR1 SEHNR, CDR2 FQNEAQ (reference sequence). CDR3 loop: CASSLGGLGQPQHF. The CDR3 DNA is TGTGCCAGCAGCTTGGGAGGGTTAGGCCAGCCCCAGCATTTT.

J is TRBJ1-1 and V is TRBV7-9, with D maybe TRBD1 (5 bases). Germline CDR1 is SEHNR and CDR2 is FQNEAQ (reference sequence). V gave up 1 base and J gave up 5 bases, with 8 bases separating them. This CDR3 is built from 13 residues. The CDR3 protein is CASSLEGMTEAFF. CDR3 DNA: TGTGCCAGCAGCTTAGAGGGGATGACTGAAGCTTTCTTT.

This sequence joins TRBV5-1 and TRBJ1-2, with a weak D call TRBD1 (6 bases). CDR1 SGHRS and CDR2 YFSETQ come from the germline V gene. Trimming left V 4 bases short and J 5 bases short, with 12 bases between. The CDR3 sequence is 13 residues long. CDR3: CASSHRDPYGYTF. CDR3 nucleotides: TGCGCCAGCAGCCACAGGGACCCTTATGGCTACACCTTC.

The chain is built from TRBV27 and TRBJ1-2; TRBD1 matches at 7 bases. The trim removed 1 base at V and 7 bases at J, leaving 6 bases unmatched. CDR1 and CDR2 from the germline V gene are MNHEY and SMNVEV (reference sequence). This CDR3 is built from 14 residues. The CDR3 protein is CASSLYQGDRGYTF. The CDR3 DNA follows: TGTGCCAGCAGTTTATACCAGGGGGACCGTGGCTACACCTTC.